These 21 T cell receptor beta chains originate from one sample sequenced in a study of STAT3 mutations in large granular lymphocyte leukemia (dated by TCRdb to the late 2010s). Results and caveats for the whole study, not just this receptor: Every T-LGLL patient showed at least one immunodominant TCRbeta clonotype, and about half showed multiple immunodominant subclonotypes.

No antigens are known for them. Library preparation was by the immunoSEQ multiplex PCR assay. TCRdb took over this immuneACCESS table, retaining in-frame rearrangements with V and J assigned. Such tables are incomplete; in checked studies, under half of the missing clones stem from an unresolved V gene, and the remainder is unexplained. This sample gives about 9,200 clones in total; roughly 91% of them show up just once. Clones ranked in the top ten supply more than 35% of the sample. The material sequenced was peripheral blood mononuclear cells. The receptors were gathered from a man in his sixties with T-cell large granular lymphocyte leukemia. Some clones in this sample may be carry-over from other donors' samples. The age is the age at diagnosis.

The rearrangement joins TRBV30 to TRBJ1-5; tentative D call: TRBD1 (5 bases). CDR1 is GTSNPN and CDR2 is SVGIG in the germline V gene (reference sequence). V was cut by 0 bases and J by 6 bases, with 12 bases left in between. The CDR3 runs 14 residues. The CDR3 sequence is CAWSVGEGTQPQHF. CDR3 coding DNA: TGTGCCTGGAGTGTAGGGGAGGGAACTCAGCCCCAGCATTTT.

The V call is TRBV28, the J call TRBJ1-2; D not resolved. The germline V gene has CDR1 MDHEN and CDR2 SYDVKM. The CDR3 totals 12 residues. The ends were cut back, 3 bases at V and 4 bases at J, with 6 bases in the middle. The CDR3 DNA reads as TGTGCCAGCAGTTTGGGCCTCTATGGCTACACCTTC. Translating gives CASSLGLYGYTF.

The gene calls are TRBV6-1 and TRBJ2-3; 8 positions agree with TRBD2. This CDR3 has 17 residues. Germline lookup yields CDR1 MNHNS and CDR2 SASEGT. V lost 2 bases to trimming and J lost 2 bases; unmatched junction nucleotides: 9. CDR3 DNA: TGTGCCAGCAGTGAATTATCGGCGGGAGGACCCACAGATACGCAGTATTTT. Residues: CASSELSAGGPTDTQYF.

V gene TRBV7-2 combines with J gene TRBJ2-2; D is perhaps TRBD2 (6 bases). The V and J ends lost 6 bases and 5 bases respectively, with 10 bases between them. The germline V gene has CDR1 SGHTA and CDR2 FQGNSA. The CDR3 runs to 13 residues. Here the CDR3 DNA reads TGTGCCAGCAGTATTAGCGGAACCGGGGAGCTGTTTTTT. This sequence encodes CASSISGTGELFF. The entire variable domain, with the rest obtained from reference TRBV7-2 and TRBJ2-2, is as follows: GAGVSQSPSNKVTEKGKDVELRCDPISGHTALYWYRQSLGQGLEFLIYFQGNSAPDKSGLPSDRFSAERTGGSVSTLTIQRTQQEDSAVYLCASSISGTGELFFGEGSRLTVL.

This clone was detected only once. The gene calls are TRBV7-9 and TRBJ1-4, with D unclear. This CDR3 contains 12 residues. The germline V and J ends were trimmed by 5 bases and 7 bases, with 8 bases remaining between them. CDR1 and CDR2 (germline): SEHNR, FQNEAQ (reference sequence). The CDR3, as DNA: TGTGCCAGCAGCCCTCTAAGTGAAAAACTGTTTTTT. It codes for CASSPLSEKLFF.

The chain couples TRBV2 to TRBJ2-7; a possible D gene is TRBD2 (6 bases). Germline CDR1 SNHLY, CDR2 FYNNEI. CDR3 length: 13 amino acids. Trimming pared 3 bases from V and 10 bases from J, leaving 16 bases between. The CDR3 nucleotides read TGTGCCAGCAGTGATGGGGCCCCGGGAGTACAGTACTTC. Translating gives CASSDGAPGVQYF. Complete variable domain (other parts from reference TRBV2 and TRBJ2-7): EPEVTQTPSHQVTQMGQEVILRCVPISNHLYFYWYRQILGQKVEFLVSFYNNEISEKSEIFDDQFSVERPDGSNFTLKIRSTKLEDSAMYFCASSDGAPGVQYFGPGTRLTVT.

The V call is TRBV5-1, the J call TRBJ2-3, with 8 bases matching TRBD2. The CDR3 extends over 17 amino acids. CDR1 SGHRS and CDR2 YFSETQ come from the germline V gene. V shed 5 bases and J 5 bases; nucleotides not matched to a gene: 16. CDR3 nucleotide sequence: TGCGCCAGCAGACCCATAGGAAGCGGGAGCTATCTAGATACGCAGTATTTT. It encodes CASRPIGSGSYLDTQYF.

The chain has TRBV27 and TRBJ1-2; unclear D gene. V dropped 3 bases and J dropped 2 bases, with 7 bases sitting between them. The CDR3 totals 13 residues. Germline V gives CDR1 MNHEY, CDR2 SMNVEV (reference sequence). This CDR3 reads CASSFPGNYGYTF. The CDR3 coding sequence is TGTGCCAGCAGTTTCCCCGGGAACTATGGCTACACCTTC.

J is TRBJ1-3 and V is TRBV28, with 8 bases that match TRBD1. The CDR3 consists of 16 residues. V was pared by 2 bases and J by 3 bases, with 6 bases of the junction left unmatched. Per germline, CDR1 MDHEN and CDR2 SYDVKM. For the CDR3, the DNA is TGTGCCAGCAGTTTAACCGGGACAGGCTATGGAAACACCATATATTTT. Its translation: CASSLTGTGYGNTIYF.

The V gene is TRBV7-9, the J gene TRBJ1-2, with D perhaps matching TRBD1 (6 bases). Trimming cost V 7 bases and J 6 bases, with 21 bases left between them. CDR1 SEHNR and CDR2 FQNEAQ come from the germline V gene (reference sequence). This CDR3 is built from 15 residues. This CDR3 is CASTESGGAAHGYTF. In DNA, the CDR3 is TGTGCCAGCACCGAATCCGGGGGGGCGGCTCATGGCTACACCTTC.

V and J are TRBV28 and TRBJ2-6, with D uncertain. The V gene lost 7 bases and the J gene lost 0 bases, with 7 bases spanning the gap. Germline V CDR1 and CDR2: MDHEN, SYDVKM. This CDR3 has 14 amino acids. Here the CDR3 DNA reads TGTGCCAGCACCGGGCACTCTGGGGCCAACGTCCTGACTTTC. Protein sequence: CASTGHSGANVLTF. Full variable domain (remainder filled in from reference TRBV28 and TRBJ2-6): DVKVTQSSRYLVKRTGEKVFLECVQDMDHENMFWYRQDPGLGLRLIYFSYDVKMKEKGDIPEGYSVSREKKERFSLILESASTNQTSMYLCASTGHSGANVLTFGAGSRLTVL.

This sequence joins TRBV27 and TRBJ1-2, with TRBD1 identical over 8 bases. Germline trimming cut 3 bases from V and 2 bases from J; bases unmatched to any gene: 5. The CDR3 is made up of 15 amino acids. The germline CDR1 and CDR2 sequences are MNHEY and SMNVEV (reference sequence). The CDR3 loop is CASSFQGARNYGYTF. CDR3 DNA: TGTGCCAGCAGTTTTCAGGGGGCGAGGAACTATGGCTACACCTTC.

This sequence joins TRBV5-1 and TRBJ2-3; D may correspond to TRBD1 or TRBD2 (5 bases each). The CDR3 covers 19 residues. V lost 1 base and J 2 bases, leaving 23 bases between the germline ends. In germline, CDR1 is SGHRS, CDR2 YFSETQ. Written as DNA, the CDR3 is TGCGCCAGCAGCTTGAGAGCAGGGACGGCACGGACAATCACAGATACGCAGTATTTT. This codes for CASSLRAGTARTITDTQYF.

This sequence joins TRBV27 and TRBJ1-6; 7 bases fit TRBD1. The CDR3 runs to 16 residues. The germline V gene has CDR1 MNHEY and CDR2 SMNVEV (reference sequence). The V segment lost 3 bases and the J segment 5 bases; nucleotides outside the gene matches: 7. This CDR3 reads CASSFHRGPDNSPLHF. In nucleotides, the CDR3 is TGTGCCAGCAGTTTCCACAGGGGACCAGATAATTCACCCCTCCACTTT.

The J gene is TRBJ2-3, the V gene TRBV15; 8 bases agree with TRBD2. This CDR3 region has 16 residues. Germline lookup yields CDR1 LNHNV and CDR2 YYDKDF (reference sequence). V lost 5 bases and J lost 2; bases outside the gene matches: 9. Written as DNA, the CDR3 is TGTGCCACCAGCGGATTACTCGGGGGGGTCACAGATACGCAGTATTTT. It translates to CATSGLLGGVTDTQYF.

The gene calls are TRBV7-2 and TRBJ2-2; D is possibly TRBD1 or TRBD2 (5 bases each). The CDR3 is 13 amino acids. The germline gives CDR1 SGHTA, CDR2 FQGNSA. Trimming stripped 5 bases from V and 6 bases from J, with 10 bases between. The CDR3 loop is CASSTLGAGELFF. CDR3 coding DNA: TGTGCCAGCAGCACACTAGGGGCCGGGGAGCTGTTTTTT.

This chain uses TRBV6-4 with TRBJ2-3, with TRBD2 matching 8 bases. The CDR3 runs to 15 residues. Germline V gives CDR1 MRHNA, CDR2 SNTAGT. The ends lost 3 bases at V and 2 bases at J; junction bases unmatched: 4. The CDR3 reads CASSEEAGATDTQYF. The CDR3 DNA follows: TGTGCCAGCAGTGAAGAAGCGGGAGCCACAGATACGCAGTATTTT.

This sequence joins TRBV5-1 and TRBJ2-1; 8 bases match TRBD2. Germline V CDR1 and CDR2: SGHRS, YFSETQ. The CDR3 loop spans 16 amino acids. V was clipped by 0 bases and J by 4 bases; unmatched bases: 6. The CDR3 region is CASSLAPASGYNEQFF. In nucleotides, the CDR3 is TGCGCCAGCAGCTTGGCCCCGGCTAGCGGGTACAATGAGCAGTTCTTC.

This clone was counted between two and nine times. This chain uses TRBV30 with TRBJ1-1; 9 nucleotides match TRBD1. The CDR3 runs to 13 residues. The V gene's germline CDR1 is GTSNPN and CDR2 SVGIG (reference sequence). Trimming took 1 base from V and 3 from J; bases not matched to a gene: 0. CDR3 loop: CAWSGTGDTEAFF. CDR3 nucleotide sequence: TGTGCCTGGAGTGGGACAGGGGACACTGAAGCTTTCTTT.

The chain combines TRBV15 with TRBJ2-7; D gene ambiguous. Germline values: CDR1 LNHNV, CDR2 YYDKDF (reference sequence). The ends were cut back, 1 base at V and 2 bases at J, with 9 bases in the middle. This CDR3 has 14 amino acids. The CDR3 DNA reads as TGTGCCACCAGCAGAGTAGGAACAACCTACGAGCAGTACTTC. Its protein is CATSRVGTTYEQYF.

The rearrangement joins TRBV29-1 to TRBJ1-1; D is perhaps TRBD1 (5 bases). CDR1 and CDR2 from the germline V gene are SQVTM and ANQGSEA. V lost 5 bases to trimming and J lost 0 bases, with 13 bases between them. This CDR3 comprises 14 residues. The CDR3 nucleotides read TGCAGCGTTACAGTGAGGGGCATGAACACTGAAGCTTTCTTT. Translated: CSVTVRGMNTEAFF.